The 7 T cell receptor beta chains below all came from one sample that was sequenced in a study of blood T cell repertoires in COVID-19 (dated by TCRdb to between 2020 and 2021). The library was produced with the immunoSEQ multiplex PCR assay. TCRdb provides this immuneACCESS table in a form limited to in-frame rearrangements. Some clones are lacking; in checked studies, under half of them reflect an unresolved V gene, and why the rest are absent is not known. This sample gives about 80,000 clones in total; more than 65% of them show up just once. 10% to 15% of the sample rests with the top ten. The specimen was peripheral blood. All receptors come from an elderly man with acute or convalescent COVID-19.

The chain employs TRBV5-5 and TRBJ1-1, with 9 bases matching TRBD1. This CDR3 spans 18 amino acids. The junction had 14 bases not matched to a gene; V was cut back by 4 bases and J by 1 base. CDR1 is SGHKS and CDR2 is YYEKEE in the germline V gene (reference sequence). The CDR3 nucleotides read TGTGCCAGCAGCCCTAGAGGGACAGGGAGGGATCGGAACACTGAAGCTTTCTTT. This encodes CASSPRGTGRDRNTEAFF.

This clone was recorded a few times. This chain links TRBV7-9 with TRBJ1-1; D is possibly TRBD1 (6 bases). Trimming pared 1 base from V and 9 bases from J, leaving 24 bases between. Germline V CDR1 and CDR2: SEHNR, FQNEAQ (reference sequence). The CDR3 sequence is 17 residues long. The CDR3, as DNA: TGTGCCAGCAGCTTAGAATCGGGTAGAGGGGGGGACTCCAAAGCTTTCTTT. This gives the protein CASSLESGRGGDSKAFF.

V usage is TRBV20-1 and J usage is TRBJ2-7, with TRBD2 as a possible D gene (6 bases). Germline CDR1 and CDR2: DFQATT and SNEGSKA (reference sequence). Deletions cut 6 bases from V and 2 bases from J, with 17 bases between. This CDR3 is 14 amino acids long. Written as DNA, the CDR3 is TGCAGTGCCAGTTCGCCAGGGAGGACCTACGAGCAGTACTTC. This codes for CSASSPGRTYEQYF.

The rearrangement links TRBV3-1 (or the pseudogene TRBV3-2) to TRBJ1-5; weak D call: TRBD1 (6 bases). V lost 6 bases, J lost 4 bases, and 16 bases lay in between. The CDR3 consists of 15 residues. Per germline, CDR1 LGHDT and CDR2 YNNKEL (reference sequence). CDR3 region: CASSSDRSRNQPQHF. CDR3 sequence (DNA): TGTGCCAGCAGTTCAGACAGGTCCAGGAATCAGCCCCAGCATTTT.

V is TRBV18 and J is TRBJ2-7; maybe TRBD2 (6 bases). CDR3 size: 14 residues. Germline V gene data show CDR1 as KGHSH and CDR2 as LQKENI. Trimming pared 1 base from V and 3 bases from J, leaving 10 bases between. The CDR3 region is CASSPQEGYYEQYF. CDR3 nucleotides: TGTGCCAGCTCACCACAGGAGGGCTACTACGAGCAGTACTTC.

The chain joins TRBV2 to TRBJ1-5; 7 bases fit TRBD1. The ends lost 10 bases at V and 1 base at J; junction bases unmatched: 7. Germline lookup yields CDR1 SNHLY and CDR2 FYNNEI. The CDR3 consists of 14 residues. CDR3 bases: TGTGCCACCAGACAGGGTTTGAGCAATCAGCCCCAGCATTTT. Translated: CATRQGLSNQPQHF. The full variable domain, in which reference TRBV2 and TRBJ1-5 provide the parts outside the CDR3, is EPEVTQTPSHQVTQMGQEVILRCVPISNHLYFYWYRQILGQKVEFLVSFYNNEISEKSEIFDDQFSVERPDGSNFTLKIRSTKLEDSAMYFCATRQGLSNQPQHFGDGTRLSIL.

This chain connects TRBV14 to TRBJ2-1, with 7 positions matching TRBD1. The V gene's germline CDR1 is SGHDN and CDR2 FVKESK. This CDR3 is 15 amino acids long. The V and J ends lost 1 base and 5 bases, in that order; junction bases with no gene match: 5. CDR3 bases: TGTGCCAGCAGCCAAGTTCCAGGGGGAAACAATGAGCAGTTCTTC. It specifies CASSQVPGGNNEQFF.